The present T cell receptor beta chain was sequenced within a study of siplizumab effects on memory and regulatory T cells. Trimming removed 5 bases from V and 5 bases from J; junction bases left unmatched: 9. Germline V CDR1 and CDR2: SGHTA, FQGTGA. This CDR3 has 15 amino acids. Produced via immunoSEQ multiplex PCR; TCRdb's table is partial and in-frame only. The table has 94,000 or so clones, 95% to 97% seen once. Study-wide points: Naive T cell populations appeared to exhibit greater diversity than memory cells and appeared to be major alloresponse contributors. Few alloreactive clones mapped to unstimulated subsets.

Regarding this clone: Its antigen is undetermined.

The sequenced sample was naive CD4+ T cells sorted from blood. The rearrangement joins TRBV7-3 to TRBJ2-3; 8 bases agree with TRBD1. The sequence was collected from a human donor in good health. This CDR3 is CASSPQGQARDTQYF. CDR3 sequence (DNA): TGTGCCAGCAGCCCCCAGGGACAGGCGAGAGATACGCAGTATTTT.